The 16 T cell receptor beta chains listed next were all sequenced from one sample in a study of blood T cell repertoires in COVID-19. Sequencing used immunoSEQ multiplex PCR; TCRdb keeps in-frame clones, though not all of them. Found here are about 80,000 clones, about 80% of them singletons; the top ten hold 9.5% to 15%. Sequencing was carried out using peripheral blood. These receptors originate from a man aged 80 or over with acute or convalescent COVID-19.

V and J are TRBV7-2 and TRBJ1-1, with D perhaps matching TRBD1 (6 bases). V gave up 5 bases and J gave up 0 bases, with 19 bases separating them. The length of the CDR3 is 17 residues. Germline loops: CDR1 SGHTA, CDR2 FQGNSA. The CDR3 coding sequence is TGTGCCAGCAGCGCCCGTGGACAGAAAAGGATGAACACTGAAGCTTTCTTT. Amino acid sequence: CASSARGQKRMNTEAFF. Supplemented by reference TRBV7-2 and TRBJ1-1, the full variable domain reads GAGVSQSPSNKVTEKGKDVELRCDPISGHTALYWYRQSLGQGLEFLIYFQGNSAPDKSGLPSDRFSAERTGGSVSTLTIQRTQQEDSAVYLCASSARGQKRMNTEAFFGQGTRLTVV.

This sequence joins TRBV3-1 (or the pseudogene TRBV3-2) and TRBJ2-3; a weak D match, TRBD1 (6 bases). The V gene's germline CDR1 is LGHDT and CDR2 YNNKEL (reference sequence). The CDR3 runs to 16 residues. Trimming stripped 0 bases from V and 1 base from J, with 11 bases between. The CDR3 reads CASSQDQGRGTDTQYF. CDR3 nucleotide sequence: TGTGCCAGCAGCCAAGATCAGGGGAGAGGCACAGATACGCAGTATTTT.

The rearrangement links TRBV7-2 to TRBJ2-7, with 9 bases fitting TRBD1. The CDR3 length is 15 residues. J lost 2 bases, V lost 1 base, and 3 bases had no gene match. CDR1 and CDR2 from the germline V gene are SGHTA and FQGNSA. The CDR3 here is CASSLEDRGTYEQYF. CDR3 nucleotides: TGTGCCAGCAGCTTAGAGGACAGGGGAACCTACGAGCAGTACTTC.

Only a few counts were recorded for this clone. This rearrangement joins TRBV21-1 to TRBJ1-5. TRBV21-1 is a listed pseudogene. CDR3 size: 16 residues. This CDR3 reads CASSKNRGYSNQPQHF. The CDR3 nucleotides read TGTGCCAGCAGCAAAAACCGGGGGTATAGCAATCAGCCCCAGCATTTT.

The rearrangement uses TRBV6-1 and TRBJ1-2, with D maybe TRBD1 (6 bases). The CDR3 consists of 16 residues. Looked up from germline, CDR1 is MNHNS and CDR2 is SASEGT. V lost 0 bases, J lost 3 bases, and 14 bases lay in between. The CDR3 spells CASSEAQGIGYYGYTF. CDR3 DNA: TGTGCCAGCAGTGAAGCCCAGGGGATAGGCTACTATGGCTACACCTTC.

The V call is TRBV6-5, the J call TRBJ2-7; the match to TRBD2 covers 9 bases. J gave up 2 bases and V 4 bases, and 6 bases lay outside the gene matches. CDR3 size: 15 residues. CDR1 and CDR2 (germline): MNHEY, SVGAGI. CDR3 sequence reads: CASSWSGTSTYEQYF. In DNA form, the CDR3 reads TGTGCCAGCAGTTGGTCCGGGACTAGCACCTACGAGCAGTACTTC.

This chain connects TRBV10-1 to TRBJ2-7; 7 nucleotides align to TRBD2. Germline loops: CDR1 WNHNN, CDR2 SYGVQD (reference sequence). Trimming removed 4 bases from V and 0 bases from J; junction bases left unmatched: 3. The CDR3 contains 14 residues. The CDR3 reads CASSGGGTSYEQYF. In DNA, the CDR3 is TGCGCCAGCAGTGGCGGGGGAACCTCCTACGAGCAGTACTTC.

This clone has a handful of counts. The rearrangement joins TRBV7-6 to TRBJ2-7; D not certain. Trimming took 1 base from V and 5 from J, leaving 6 bases between them. CDR3 size: 12 residues. CDR1 is SGHVS and CDR2 is FNYEAQ in the germline V gene. Here the CDR3 DNA reads TGTGCCAGCAGCTTAGGCGTGAACGAGCAGTACTTC. Protein product: CASSLGVNEQYF.

The chain is built from TRBV2 and TRBJ1-6; 9 nucleotides line up with TRBD1. This CDR3 contains 15 residues. The germline gives CDR1 SNHLY, CDR2 FYNNEI. V lost 6 bases to trimming and J lost 6 bases; unmatched junction nucleotides: 6. The CDR3 region has the DNA TGTGCCAGCAGGAGCGGGACAGGGTCTAATTCACCCCTCCACTTT. This encodes CASRSGTGSNSPLHF.

The rearrangement uses TRBV21-1 and TRBJ1-4. TRBV21-1 is annotated as a pseudogene. The CDR3 runs 19 residues. The DNA of the CDR3 is TGTGCCAGCAGTTCTCGTGGGAGGCGGGGGCTAGTTAATAGTGAAAAACTGTTTTTT. Its translation: CASSSRGRRGLVNSEKLFF.

The V gene is TRBV6-4, the J gene TRBJ1-2; D not resolved. The V gene lost 5 bases and the J gene lost 6 bases, with 19 bases spanning the gap. CDR1 is MRHNA, CDR2 SNTAGT, per germline. The CDR3 has 15 amino acids. The CDR3 nucleotides are TGTGCCAGCAGTCCGACTGAAGACCGCCCGGATGGCTACACCTTC. It specifies CASSPTEDRPDGYTF.

Comments on this clone: The germline gene is not matched at one end of the junction; a read error may be the cause. The V call is TRBV6-1, the J call TRBJ2-5; 10 bases match TRBD1. The CDR3 totals 14 residues. Germline V gene lookup returns CDR1 MNHNS and CDR2 SASEGT. The CDR3 spells CASSEGTGEETQYF. As DNA, the CDR3 is TGTGCCAGCAGCGAAGGGACAGGGGAAGAGACCCAGTACTTC.

DNA of the CDR3: TGTGCCAGCAACCTTGGGGGGAGCGGGGCTAGCACAGATACGCAGTATTTT. Its translation is CASNLGGSGASTDTQYF. V is TRBV3-1 (or the pseudogene TRBV3-2) and J is TRBJ2-3; 7 bases line up with TRBD2. Germline V CDR1 and CDR2: LGHDT, YNNKEL (reference sequence). V shed 7 bases and J 0 bases; nucleotides not matched to a gene: 13. The CDR3 runs 17 residues.

The chain has TRBV28 and TRBJ1-2; maybe TRBD1 (5 bases). Trimming removed 5 bases from V and 4 bases from J, with 11 bases in between. The CDR3 has 13 residues. Germline values: CDR1 MDHEN, CDR2 SYDVKM. CDR3 nucleotides: TGTGCCAGCAGTCCGGCGACAGCCTATGGCTACACCTTC. It yields the protein CASSPATAYGYTF.

The chain employs TRBV6-1 and TRBJ1-2; D is possibly TRBD1 (6 bases). The V end lost 2 bases, the J end lost 4 bases, and 8 bases lay between the germline ends. CDR1 and CDR2 (germline): MNHNS, SASEGT. This CDR3 has 13 amino acids. The CDR3 loop reads CASSETGFYGYTF. In DNA form, the CDR3 reads TGTGCCAGCAGTGAAACAGGGTTCTATGGCTACACCTTC.

J is TRBJ1-5 and V is TRBV10-3, with D maybe TRBD1 (6 bases). Germline V gives CDR1 ENHRY, CDR2 SYGVKD. The CDR3 consists of 16 residues. Trimming pared 3 bases from V and 2 bases from J, leaving 14 bases between. Here the CDR3 DNA reads TGTGCCATCAGTGACCGGGGGGCTCAGGGCAATCAGCCCCAGCATTTT. Protein sequence: CAISDRGAQGNQPQHF.